The entry below describes one TCR beta chain. The antigen is not known. Produced via immunoSEQ multiplex PCR; TCRdb's table is partial and in-frame only. The sample lists fewer than 130,000 clones; approximately 90% were seen once. The germline gives CDR1 SGHNT, CDR2 YYREEE (reference sequence). Trimming removed 4 bases from V and 3 bases from J; junction bases left unmatched: 5. The CDR3 is 14 residues long. The sample belongs to a study of T cell responses to AZD1222 COVID-19 vaccine. For the study at large: Second-dose schedules of about 4 or about 12 weeks were combined.

General observations from the study: Reportedly, nearly half the spike-specific TCRs target unmutated variant regions. An increase in Spike-specific TCR breadth and depth was observed after two AZD1222 doses.

Material: peripheral blood, obtained on day 0 of AZD1222 vaccination. V and J are TRBV5-4 and TRBJ2-7, with TRBD1 identical over 9 bases. This clonotype originated in an adult in good health. CDR3 protein: CASSTRQGDYEQYF. The CDR3 bases are TGTGCCAGCAGCACTAGACAGGGGGACTACGAGCAGTACTTC.